This T cell receptor beta chain was recorded in a study of blood T cell repertoires in COVID-19. The wider study: The samples span acute and convalescent COVID-19 from the United States, Italy and Spain. PBMCs, B-cell-depleted T cells, or T cells provided the cDNA or gDNA that made up the material.

Study processing details: The authors estimated nucleated cell counts from reference gene primer amplification. Sequencing was performed with immunoSEQ multiplex PCR; in TCRdb, only in-frame clones are kept and a portion is missing. V and J calls and clone size are given by that table; D and trimming were obtained from the DNA. The sample lists 180,000 or so clones, about nine tenths seen once, with around 7% in the top ten. V dropped 1 base and J dropped 6 bases, with 13 bases sitting between them. The CDR3 totals 14 residues. Germline loops: CDR1 SGHRS, CDR2 YFSETQ. The source of this sequence is a man aged 35 to 55 with acute or convalescent COVID-19. The rearrangement links TRBV5-1 to TRBJ1-2; D perhaps matches TRBD1 (6 bases). The source material was peripheral blood. The CDR3 DNA follows: TGCGCCAGCAGCTTGTACAGGGCGGAGGATGGCTACACCTTC. Protein: CASSLYRAEDGYTF.